These T cell receptor beta chains were read from a single sample in a study of T-cell reconstitution after alpha-beta-depleted transplantation in children. TCRdb itself ran the PCR reads through MiXCR, one entry per CDR3 protein. The sample lists a few hundred thousand distinct CDR3 sequences; over 25% were seen once. Here the sequenced sample was PBMCs, taken before TCRalphabeta/CD19-depleted stem cell transplant. The receptor set was obtained from a boy in the first two years of life with Wiskott-Aldrich syndrome, due to receive a stem cell transplant. Each CDR3 is given with its conserved first and last residue. Each record gives: J gene, clone size, V gene, D gene, CDR3 DNA, CDR3 protein. The D gene is left open where the match is weak. Rows give clone size only sometimes, using once, few, many, or a class for an expanded clone.

J: TRBJ1-2; size: few; V: TRBV20-1; D: TRBD1; DNA: TGCAGTGCTAGATTGGGCAGGGGGCATGGCTACACCTTC; CDR3: CSARLGRGHGYTF
J: TRBJ2-1; size: few; V: TRBV20-1; D: -; DNA: TGCAGTGCTACACGCCCCCTAGGTTACAATGAGCAGTTCTTC; CDR3: CSATRPLGYNEQFF
J: TRBJ1-6; size: -; V: TRBV7-2; D: -; DNA: TGTGCCAGCAGTCACATGGGATCACCCCTCCACTTT; CDR3: CASSHMGSPLHF
J: TRBJ2-3; size: few; V: TRBV5-1; D: TRBD2; DNA: TGCGCCAGCAGCATGGGACTAGCGGCTAACACAGATACGCAGTATTTT; CDR3: CASSMGLAANTDTQYF
J: TRBJ1-3; size: few; V: TRBV20-1; D: -; DNA: TGCAGTGCTAGAGATCTCAGGGATGGAAACACCATATATTTT; CDR3: CSARDLRDGNTIYF
J: TRBJ2-1; size: few; V: TRBV7-9; D: TRBD2; DNA: TGTGCCAGCTCCCCTAGCGGGTCGTACGATGAGCAGTTCTTC; CDR3: CASSPSGSYDEQFF
J: TRBJ2-5; size: -; V: TRBV6-1; D: -; DNA: TGTGCCAGCAGTGGATGGGGTGTTAAGGGGGGAAGAGAGACCCAGTACTTC; CDR3: CASSGWGVKGGRETQYF
J: TRBJ2-1; size: -; V: TRBV7-6; D: -; DNA: TGTGCCAGCAGCCCCGTTGGGGTACTTTTTGGCAATGAGCAGTTCTTC; CDR3: CASSPVGVLFGNEQFF
J: TRBJ1-3; size: once; V: TRBV20-1; D: TRBD1; DNA: TGCAGGGCTAGAGTCCCACCGGGACAGGGGACACTCCTCTCTGGAAACACCATATATTTT; CDR3: CRARVPPGQGTLLSGNTIYF
J: TRBJ2-5; size: few; V: TRBV15; D: -; DNA: TGTGCCACCAGCGAGGAGGGGGCGCTGGGCCAAGAGACCCAGTACTTC; CDR3: CATSEEGALGQETQYF
J: TRBJ2-4; size: -; V: TRBV29-1; D: TRBD1; DNA: TGCAGCGTTCAGGGGGTGGGAAACATTCAGTACTTC; CDR3: CSVQGVGNIQYF
J: TRBJ1-3; size: few; V: TRBV5-1; D: -; DNA: TGCGCCAGCAGCTGGGGGAACTCTGGAAACACCATATATTTT; CDR3: CASSWGNSGNTIYF
J: TRBJ2-1; size: -; V: TRBV27; D: -; DNA: TGTGCCAGCAGTTATATTAGTAGGGGACCCAAAAATGAGCAGTTCTTC; CDR3: CASSYISRGPKNEQFF
J: TRBJ2-2; size: -; V: TRBV2; D: -; DNA: TGTGCCACCCAAAAAAGACAGGATCGCACCGGGGAGCTGTTTTTT; CDR3: CATQKRQDRTGELFF
J: TRBJ2-1; size: few; V: TRBV11-2; D: -; DNA: TGTGCCAGCACCTACGGCTCCCATGAGCAGTTCTTC; CDR3: CASTYGSHEQFF
J: TRBJ2-5; size: -; V: TRBV14; D: -; DNA: TGTGCCAGCAGCCAAGAACAGGGATTGGGGCAAGAGACCCAGTACTTC; CDR3: CASSQEQGLGQETQYF
J: TRBJ2-6; size: -; V: TRBV20-1; D: -; DNA: TGCAGTGCTAGGGACCCTGGGGAGGTCGCTGGGGCCAACGTCCTGACTTTC; CDR3: CSARDPGEVAGANVLTF
J: TRBJ2-3; size: -; V: TRBV5-1; D: TRBD2; DNA: TGCGCCAGCAGCTTGGGTAGCGGGAGGGCCGGGACGCAGTATTTT; CDR3: CASSLGSGRAGTQYF
J: TRBJ1-3; size: few; V: TRBV7-6; D: -; DNA: TGTGCCAGCGCCCCGGTGGGGGCTGGAAACACCATATATTTT; CDR3: CASAPVGAGNTIYF
J: TRBJ2-6; size: -; V: TRBV30; D: TRBD1; DNA: TGTGCCTGGCATTCGGGACAGGGGTTATCTGGGGCCAACGTCCTGACTTTC; CDR3: CAWHSGQGLSGANVLTF
J: TRBJ1-1; size: many; V: TRBV5-1; D: -; DNA: TGTGCCAGCAGTTTAGCGGAGAACACTGAAGCTTTCTTT; CDR3: CASSLAENTEAFF
J: TRBJ2-1; size: few; V: TRBV3-1; D: TRBD2; DNA: TGTGCCAGCAGCCAAGTGGGATCTAGCGGGAGGATGAATGAGCAGTTCTTC; CDR3: CASSQVGSSGRMNEQFF
J: TRBJ2-3; size: -; V: TRBV7-2; D: TRBD2; DNA: TGTGCCAGCTGCTGGACTAGCGACACAGATACGCAGTATTTT; CDR3: CASCWTSDTDTQYF
J: TRBJ2-7; size: -; V: TRBV18; D: TRBD1; DNA: TGTGCCAGCTCACCTAATCCGGGGACAGGGACCGAGCAGTACTTC; CDR3: CASSPNPGTGTEQYF
J: TRBJ2-1; size: -; V: TRBV7-3; D: -; DNA: TGTGCCAGCAGTCACCAAGGGGGAGGCCCCTACAATGAGCAGTTCTTC; CDR3: CASSHQGGGPYNEQFF
J: TRBJ2-1; size: once; V: TRBV4-1; D: -; DNA: TGCGCCAGCGGCCGGGAGCCGGGGTACAATGAGCAGTTCTTC; CDR3: CASGREPGYNEQFF
J: TRBJ1-1; size: -; V: TRBV7-2; D: TRBD1; DNA: TGTGCCAGCAGCCCCAAACAGGGGGGACGGGCTTTCTTT; CDR3: CASSPKQGGRAFF
J: TRBJ2-1; size: -; V: TRBV13; D: -; DNA: TGTGCCAGCAGCTCCCCAACTAGCTGGCTGGGTGGGAATGAGCAGTTCTTC; CDR3: CASSSPTSWLGGNEQFF
J: TRBJ2-1; size: few; V: TRBV27; D: TRBD2; DNA: TGTGCCAGCACCTACAATGGGGCGGGAGTGGTGTATGAGCAGTTCTTC; CDR3: CASTYNGAGVVYEQFF
J: TRBJ2-7; size: few; V: TRBV20-1; D: TRBD2; DNA: TGCAGTGCTTGGGCGGTTGGCGGGAGGGGAGTATACGAGCAGTACTTC; CDR3: CSAWAVGGRGVYEQYF
J: TRBJ2-7; size: -; V: TRBV20-1; D: TRBD2; DNA: TGCAGTGCTAACAGACTAGCGGGAGGATCCTACGAGCAGTACTTC; CDR3: CSANRLAGGSYEQYF
J: TRBJ2-1; size: few; V: TRBV2; D: TRBD1; DNA: TGTGCCAGACGACGAAACAGGGGGCAACCCCCAGAGCAGTTCTTC; CDR3: CARRRNRGQPPEQFF
J: TRBJ1-2; size: -; V: TRBV7-2; D: -; DNA: TGTGCCAGCAGCTTAGCAGGGTGGGAAAACTATGGCTACACCTTC; CDR3: CASSLAGWENYGYTF
J: TRBJ2-7; size: -; V: TRBV4-1; D: -; DNA: TGCGCCAGCAGCCTTAGCATTTCCTACGAGCAGTACTTC; CDR3: CASSLSISYEQYF
J: TRBJ2-7; size: few; V: TRBV12-3/TRBV12-4; D: -; DNA: TGTGCCAGCAGTGGGATTTACGAGCAGTACTTC; CDR3: CASSGIYEQYF
J: TRBJ2-7; size: -; V: TRBV19; D: -; DNA: TGTGCCAGTAGTATCGCCTGGGATTCGTACGAGCAGTACTTC; CDR3: CASSIAWDSYEQYF
J: TRBJ1-1; size: -; V: TRBV12-3/TRBV12-4; D: -; DNA: TGTGCCAGCAACCTCGGGACTGAAGCTTTCTTT; CDR3: CASNLGTEAFF
J: TRBJ2-2; size: few; V: TRBV5-1; D: -; DNA: TGCGCCAGCAGCAAAGATGGGCGACAGCTCAGAACCGGGGAGCTGTTTTTT; CDR3: CASSKDGRQLRTGELFF
J: TRBJ1-1; size: -; V: TRBV30; D: TRBD1; DNA: TGTGCCTGGGACAGGGAGGGGGTGCACACTGAAGCTTTCTTT; CDR3: CAWDREGVHTEAFF
J: TRBJ1-5; size: -; V: TRBV20-1; D: -; DNA: TGCAGTGCCAGTTACGTGGAGAGTGGCAATCAGCCCCAGCATTTT; CDR3: CSASYVESGNQPQHF
J: TRBJ2-1; size: -; V: TRBV4-1; D: -; DNA: TGCGCCAGCAGCCAAGCATGGACAGTCGGCAATGAGCAGTTCTTC; CDR3: CASSQAWTVGNEQFF
J: TRBJ2-2; size: few; V: TRBV28; D: TRBD1; DNA: TGTGCCAGCAGACTTAAACAGGGGGCAGCTAACACCGGGGAGCTGTTTTTT; CDR3: CASRLKQGAANTGELFF
J: TRBJ2-7; size: few; V: TRBV4-2; D: -; DNA: TGTGCCAGCAGCCAACTTTTTTCTAGGGGTTCCGAGCAGTACTTC; CDR3: CASSQLFSRGSEQYF
J: TRBJ2-1; size: -; V: TRBV7-2; D: TRBD2; DNA: TGTGCCAGCAGCTTAGCGGTGGGACTAGTAATCAATGAGCAGTTCTTC; CDR3: CASSLAVGLVINEQFF
J: TRBJ1-2; size: -; V: TRBV4-1; D: -; DNA: TGCGCCAGCAGCCAACAATCACAGGGAAGGGTATCGAGTGTCTATGGCTACACCTTC; CDR3: CASSQQSQGRVSSVYGYTF
J: TRBJ1-2; size: few; V: TRBV6-5; D: -; DNA: TGTGCCAGCAGTTACTCGGGGGCAGGAGGATATGGCTACACCTTC; CDR3: CASSYSGAGGYGYTF
J: TRBJ1-5; size: -; V: TRBV15; D: -; DNA: TGTGCCACCAGCAGAGATCTTTACACTCAGCCCCAGCATTTT; CDR3: CATSRDLYTQPQHF
J: TRBJ1-4; size: few; V: TRBV5-1; D: -; DNA: TGCGCCAGCAGCTTGAGCGGACGGGAAAATGAAAAACTGTTTTTT; CDR3: CASSLSGRENEKLFF
J: TRBJ2-5; size: few; V: TRBV18; D: -; DNA: TGTGCCAGCTCACCTCAAGGACTTGGAGAGACCCAGTACTTC; CDR3: CASSPQGLGETQYF
J: TRBJ2-5; size: -; V: TRBV20-1; D: -; DNA: TGCAGTGCCGTGTGGGCCGTCCAGACCCAGTACTTC; CDR3: CSAVWAVQTQYF
J: TRBJ2-1; size: -; V: TRBV21-1; D: -; DNA: TGTGCCAGCAGCAAAGGACTAGCGGGACCTCACAATGAGCAGTTCTTC; CDR3: CASSKGLAGPHNEQFF
J: TRBJ2-7; size: few; V: TRBV2; D: -; DNA: TGTGCCAGCAAAATTTGGGGCGGCACGATCTACGAGCAGTACTTC; CDR3: CASKIWGGTIYEQYF
J: TRBJ2-1; size: -; V: TRBV14; D: TRBD1; DNA: TGTGCCAGCAGCCAATCACAGGGGGGTGAGCAGTTCTTC; CDR3: CASSQSQGGEQFF
J: TRBJ1-1; size: -; V: TRBV3-1; D: TRBD1; DNA: TGTGCCAGCAGCCAAGTGGCAGGGGGCATAGGGAACACTGAAGCTTTCTTT; CDR3: CASSQVAGGIGNTEAFF
J: TRBJ1-2; size: -; V: TRBV7-9; D: -; DNA: TGTGCCAGCAGCTTAGGTGTAGGGATATATGGCTACACCTTC; CDR3: CASSLGVGIYGYTF
J: TRBJ2-1; size: -; V: TRBV7-9; D: TRBD2; DNA: TGTGCCAGCAGTCACAGCGGGAGGGATTACAATGAGCAGTTCTTC; CDR3: CASSHSGRDYNEQFF
J: TRBJ2-7; size: few; V: TRBV27; D: TRBD1; DNA: TGTGCCAGCAGTTTATATCTCAGGGGGAGCTCCTACGAGCAGTACTTC; CDR3: CASSLYLRGSSYEQYF
J: TRBJ2-1; size: -; V: TRBV20-1; D: -; DNA: TGCAGTGCTTGGGCTAGCCTCTCCTACAATGAGCAGTTCTTC; CDR3: CSAWASLSYNEQFF
J: TRBJ2-3; size: -; V: TRBV10-3; D: -; DNA: TGTGCCATCATGGGCCTGGCGGATACGCAGTATTTT; CDR3: CAIMGLADTQYF
J: TRBJ2-7; size: few; V: TRBV20-1; D: -; DNA: TGCAGTGCTAGTAGGGCAAGCTCCTACGAGCAGTACTTC; CDR3: CSASRASSYEQYF